This paragraph covers one T cell receptor (beta chain) sequence. Separate cDNA molecules each had unique molecular identifiers attached to them. TCRdb itself ran the 5' RACE reads through MiXCR, one entry per CDR3 protein. This table has about 84,000 distinct CDR3 sequences, 9% to 14% appearing once. With 1 base removed from V and 8 bases from J, the gap between germline ends came to 12 bases. Germline V gene data show CDR1 as LGHNA and CDR2 as YNFKEQ. This CDR3 is built from 14 residues. The data originate from a study of early T cells in non-severe SARS-CoV-2 infection. The V and J genes are TRBV4-2 and TRBJ1-5, with D hard to call. This TCR was sampled from an adult who was a healthcare worker with PCR-confirmed SARS-CoV-2 infection or an uninfected control (not recorded which). The sequenced material came from whole blood. The CDR3 bases are TGTGCCAGCAGCCAAGCTGTAAACAAGGAGCCCCAGCATTTT. Amino acid sequence: CASSQAVNKEPQHF.